The sequence of this T cell receptor (beta chain) was determined in a study of T cell responses to AZD1222 COVID-19 vaccine. The CDR3 consists of 13 residues. Germline values: CDR1 MGHDK, CDR2 SYGVNS. V was cut by 3 bases and J by 8 bases, with 13 bases left in between. On this clone itself: Its antigen is still unknown.

Regarding the study as a whole: Repertoire collection took place solely once the T cell response had peaked. CD4 TCRs associated with vaccination spanned spike, dominating at 160-218 and 743-854. Among the donors, most were white British and more were female, and clonal diversity was possibly underestimated. Variant regions that are unmutated are reportedly the target of nearly half of spike-specific TCRs.

Assay used: immunoSEQ multiplex PCR; TCRdb lists only in-frame clones, some missing. The sample consists of roughly 120,000 clones, more than 70% of them appearing once. This TCR came from an adult who received the AZD1222 COVID-19 vaccine. The input for sequencing was peripheral blood, taken 28 days after the second AZD1222 dose. This chain uses TRBV25-1 with TRBJ1-2; no reliable D call. CDR3 amino acids: CASSEFPAGGYTF. CDR3 coding DNA: TGTGCCAGCAGTGAGTTCCCCGCCGGGGGCTACACCTTC.